The entry below describes one T cell receptor (beta chain). This sample was included in a study of blood T cell repertoires in COVID-19. Study-wide context: Collection of acute and convalescent COVID-19 samples took place in the United States, Italy and Spain.

Repertoires were generated with immunoSEQ multiplex PCR, while TCRdb's copy carries only in-frame clones and drops some. The sample includes some 56,000 clones, about 83% of them seen just once. CDR1 is SGHVS and CDR2 is FQNEAQ in the germline V gene. With 2 bases removed from V and 9 bases from J, the gap between germline ends came to 17 bases. There are 15 residues in the CDR3. The chain is built from TRBV7-8 and TRBJ2-1; possibly TRBD2 for D (5 bases). This clonotype originated in an elderly woman with acute or convalescent COVID-19. The sequenced material came from peripheral blood. The CDR3 here is CASSLMGRGSGEQFF. CDR3 in DNA: TGTGCCAGCAGCTTAATGGGGAGAGGGAGCGGTGAGCAGTTCTTC. The full variable domain, with the rest looked up from reference TRBV7-8 and TRBJ2-1, is GAGVSQSPRYKVAKRGQDVALRCDPISGHVSLFWYQQALGQGPEFLTYFQNEAQLDKSGLPSDRFFAERPEGSVSTLKIQRTQQEDSAVYLCASSLMGRGSGEQFFGPGTRLTVL.